What follows describes a single T cell receptor beta chain. What it recognizes is unknown. The data were taken from a study of cytomegalovirus exposure and HLA in healthy donors. General study points: Rarity marked most TCR sequences, yet some public TCRs occurred in many donors. Common viral pathogens seemed, in a later analysis, to connect with several of the most significant clusters.

V was clipped by 3 bases and J by 3 bases; unmatched bases: 0. CDR1 is SGDLS and CDR2 is YYNGEE in the germline V gene. The CDR3 has 12 residues. Primers included in the PCR were 60 Vbeta and 13 Jbeta primers. The method was immunoSEQ multiplex PCR; TCRdb's version includes in-frame clones alone and lacks a portion of them. The data show over 85,000 clones, less than 80% seen once. What was sequenced was PBMCs. The chain joins TRBV9 to TRBJ2-7; 7 nucleotides match TRBD1. This sequence originates from a man aged 40-49 years in good health and CMV-seronegative. DNA for the CDR3: TGTGCCAGCAGCGCAGGGGGCTACGAGCAGTACTTC. This codes for CASSAGGYEQYF.